This TCR beta chain was found in a study of cytomegalovirus exposure and HLA in healthy donors (dated by TCRdb to the late 2010s). With regard to the full study: The 550 to 750 repertoires of the first cohort and the 110 or so validation repertoires were produced on the same platform, according to a later analysis. The study aimed to test whether cataloging public T cell receptors could reveal signatures of past pathogen exposure. A separate validation cohort of roughly 110 different subjects was used in addition to the roughly 700-subject first cohort. High-throughput TCR immunosequencing, statistical association of individual TCRs with disease status, and machine learning were combined to predict cytomegalovirus infection status.

Results and caveats for the whole study, not just this receptor: Cytomegalovirus status was reported to be diagnosed by the classifier with high specificity and sensitivity in both the original and validation cohorts. While some public TCRs were present in many individuals, most TCR sequences turned up only very rarely across donors. A later analysis lacked HLA typing for the validation cohort, so it scored co-occurrence in that cohort across all 120 or so repertoires. According to the authors, the approach could potentially be generalized to other disease states and immunological phenotypes. A later analysis found that TCRs clustered in the first cohort also tended to co-occur in the 130 or so validation repertoires, with roughly 95% of cluster scores above 0. A few of the identified cytomegalovirus-associated TCR beta chains were confirmed in vitro to be specific for cytomegalovirus antigens. A total of fewer than 200 TCR beta chains were listed by the study as associated with cytomegalovirus.

Separate from the approximately 690-subject first cohort, the validation cohort of about 130 subjects was the group to which the donors belonged. As regards this clone: Its antigen specificity is not known. Qualities for individual bases were not recorded, and no much larger clone is one base off.

Trimming takes 2 bases from V and 5 bases from J, and the germline ends sit 10 bases apart. The CDR3 spans 15 residues, from the cysteine through the phenylalanine. CDR3 DNA only is kept here, 45 bases in frame from base 1. CDR1 and CDR2 were assigned from the germline V gene as SGHTA and FQGNSA. Library creation used the immunoSEQ multiplex PCR assay. The paper's data handling went like this. To diagnose cytomegalovirus status from the catalog of TCR beta chain sequences, a statistical classification framework was built. TCRdb carries this immuneACCESS record with in-frame sequences only. Its versions omit some clonotypes, under half of them owing to an unresolved V gene in the studies checked, with the rest unexplained. That table supplies the V and J calls and clone size; D and trimming were determined from the DNA. For this sample the table gives roughly 110,000 clones, of which about 88% were detected only once. The ten largest make up about 2% of the sample.

The material sequenced was PBMCs. This receptor was identified in a woman aged 18-29 years in good health and CMV-seropositive. This sequence uses TRBV7-2 and TRBJ1-6; a tentative D call is TRBD1 (6 bases match). The DNA is as follows: TGTGCCAGCAGCTTAACAGGGTCCGATAATTCACCCCTCCACTTT. It is translated as CASSLTGSDNSPLHF. The variable domain in full, with residues beyond the CDR3 obtained from the reference TRBV7-2 and TRBJ1-6 genes, is GAGVSQSPSNKVTEKGKDVELRCDPISGHTALYWYRQSLGQGLEFLIYFQGNSAPDKSGLPSDRFSAERTGGSVSTLTIQRTQQEDSAVYLCASSLTGSDNSPLHFGNGTRLTVT.